Shown below are 8 T cell receptor beta chains from a single sample sequenced in a study of OX40 agonist ivuxolimab in advanced cancers. Clones were read by immunoSEQ multiplex PCR, and TCRdb kept only the in-frame ones, dropping some. The sample carries tens of thousands of clones, 81% recorded once. The material was CD4+ or CD8+ T cells sorted from blood, obtained in a trial of the OX40 agonist ivuxolimab. The receptors stem from an adult with an advanced solid tumor such as melanoma, head and neck, liver or kidney cancer.

V is TRBV7-9 and J is TRBJ1-1, with 10 bases fitting TRBD1. J lost 5 bases, V lost 3 bases, and 6 bases had no gene match. Germline CDR1 and CDR2: SEHNR and FQNEAQ (reference sequence). The CDR3 consists of 15 residues. The CDR3 protein is CASSFRTGGDTEAFF. The CDR3 DNA follows: TGTGCCAGCAGCTTCCGGACAGGGGGAGATACTGAAGCTTTCTTT.

J is TRBJ1-5 and V is TRBV28; D unresolved. The CDR3 consists of 18 residues. The germline CDR1 and CDR2 sequences are MDHEN and SYDVKM. Trimming took 2 bases from V and 0 from J, leaving 17 bases between them. CDR3 sequence: CASSLISKGLDSNQPQHF. In DNA form, the CDR3 reads TGTGCCAGCAGTTTAATATCCAAAGGTCTCGATAGCAATCAGCCCCAGCATTTT.

The chain's CDR3 is CASSLGLVSQETQYF. For the CDR3, the DNA is TGCGCCAGCAGCTTGGGACTAGTTTCCCAAGAGACCCAGTACTTC. This chain connects TRBV5-1 to TRBJ2-5, with a possible D match to TRBD2 (6 bases). Trimming left V 0 bases short and J 1 base short, with 10 bases between. Germline-derived CDR1 and CDR2 are SGHRS and YFSETQ. CDR3 size: 15 residues.

CDR3 sequence: CASIGQITEAFF. The CDR3 bases are TGCGCCAGCATCGGACAGATTACTGAAGCTTTCTTT. The chain uses TRBV5-1 and TRBJ1-1; a possible D gene is TRBD1 (6 bases). The germline V gene encodes CDR1 SGHRS and CDR2 YFSETQ. CDR3 length: 12 amino acids. V lost 6 bases, J lost 5 bases, and 11 bases lay in between.

This chain connects TRBV27 to TRBJ2-6; unclear D gene. Between the trimmed V and J ends, which lost 7 bases and 4 bases, there was a span of 14 bases. Per germline, CDR1 MNHEY and CDR2 SMNVEV (reference sequence). The CDR3 totals 15 residues. CDR3 nucleotide sequence: TGTGCCAGCACCACTGCAGGATACGGGGCCAACGTCCTGACTTTC. This sequence encodes CASTTAGYGANVLTF. Full variable domain (outside the CDR3, taken from reference TRBV27 and TRBJ2-6): EAQVTQNPRYLITVTGKKLTVTCSQNMNHEYMSWYRQDPGLGLRQIYYSMNVEVTDKGDVPEGYKVSRKEKRNFPLILESPSPNQTSLYFCASTTAGYGANVLTFGAGSRLTVL.

The V call is TRBV4-1, the J call TRBJ2-2; D is possibly TRBD1 (7 bases). Germline V gives CDR1 MGHRA, CDR2 YSYEKL. With 1 base removed from V and 7 bases from J, the gap between germline ends came to 10 bases. The CDR3 is 14 amino acids. CDR3 DNA sequence: TGCGCCAGCAGCCAAGGACAGGGAGGCGGGGAGCTGTTTTTT. It codes for CASSQGQGGGELFF.

This chain connects TRBV28 to TRBJ2-5; 7 nucleotides line up with TRBD1. The CDR3 has 16 residues. Germline-derived CDR1 and CDR2 are MDHEN and SYDVKM. Trimming took 5 bases from V and 1 from J; bases not matched to a gene: 10. The chain's CDR3 is CASSLYRGATQETQYF. CDR3 coding DNA: TGTGCCAGCAGTCTGTACAGGGGCGCTACCCAAGAGACCCAGTACTTC.

The chain carries TRBV28 and TRBJ1-2; tentative D call: TRBD1 (6 bases). The length of the CDR3 is 13 residues. V lost 6 bases and J 6 bases, leaving 14 bases between the germline ends. The germline CDR1 and CDR2 sequences are MDHEN and SYDVKM. The CDR3 sequence: CASSQGQENGYTF. The DNA for the CDR3 is TGTGCCAGCAGCCAGGGGCAGGAGAATGGCTACACCTTC.